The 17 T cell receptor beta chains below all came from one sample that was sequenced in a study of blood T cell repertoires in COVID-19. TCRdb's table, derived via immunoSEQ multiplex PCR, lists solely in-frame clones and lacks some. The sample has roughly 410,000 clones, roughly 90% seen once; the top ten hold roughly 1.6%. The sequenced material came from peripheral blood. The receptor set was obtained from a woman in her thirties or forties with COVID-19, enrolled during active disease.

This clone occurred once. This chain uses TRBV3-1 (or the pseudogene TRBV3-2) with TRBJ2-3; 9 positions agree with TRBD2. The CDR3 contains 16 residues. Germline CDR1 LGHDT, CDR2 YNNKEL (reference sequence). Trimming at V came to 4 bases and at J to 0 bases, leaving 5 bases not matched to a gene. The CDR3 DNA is TGTGCCAGCAGCCCAAATAGCGGGGGTAGCACAGATACGCAGTATTTT. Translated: CASSPNSGGSTDTQYF.

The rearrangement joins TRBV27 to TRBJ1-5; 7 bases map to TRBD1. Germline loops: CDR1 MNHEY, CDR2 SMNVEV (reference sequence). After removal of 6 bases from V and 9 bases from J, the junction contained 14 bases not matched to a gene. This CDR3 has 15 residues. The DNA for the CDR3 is TGTGCCAGCAGCTTGGGGGGACAGCCCCTCCGGCCCCAGCATTTT. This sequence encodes CASSLGGQPLRPQHF.

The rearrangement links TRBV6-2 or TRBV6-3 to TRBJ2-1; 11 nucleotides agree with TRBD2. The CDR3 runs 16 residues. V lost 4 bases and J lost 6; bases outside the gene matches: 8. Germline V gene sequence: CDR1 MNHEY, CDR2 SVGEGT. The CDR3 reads CASSSILAGASNEQFF. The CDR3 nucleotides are TGTGCCAGCAGTTCAATACTAGCGGGAGCCTCCAATGAGCAGTTCTTC.

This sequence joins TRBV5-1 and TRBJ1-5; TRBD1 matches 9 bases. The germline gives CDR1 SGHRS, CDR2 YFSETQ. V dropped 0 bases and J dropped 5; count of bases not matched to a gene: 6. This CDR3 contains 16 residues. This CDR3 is CASSLEGDREDQPQHF. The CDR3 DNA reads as TGCGCCAGCAGCTTGGAGGGGGACAGGGAGGATCAGCCCCAGCATTTT.

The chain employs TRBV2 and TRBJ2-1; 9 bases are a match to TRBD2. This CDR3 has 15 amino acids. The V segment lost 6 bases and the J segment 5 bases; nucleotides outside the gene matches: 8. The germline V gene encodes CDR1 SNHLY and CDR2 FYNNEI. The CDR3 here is CASSRGGAWDNEQFF. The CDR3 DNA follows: TGTGCCAGCAGCCGCGGGGGGGCCTGGGACAATGAGCAGTTCTTC.

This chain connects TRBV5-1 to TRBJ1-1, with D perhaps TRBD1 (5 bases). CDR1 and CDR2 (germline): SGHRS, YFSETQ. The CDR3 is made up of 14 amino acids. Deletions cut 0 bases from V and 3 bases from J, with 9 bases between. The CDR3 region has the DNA TGCGCCAGCAGCTTGGCCGGGGGAGACACTGAAGCTTTCTTT. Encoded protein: CASSLAGGDTEAFF.

The CDR3 region has the DNA TGTGCCAGCAGTTCTGGACAGGCCAGCTCCTATAATTCACCCCTCCACTTT. Translation: CASSSGQASSYNSPLHF. The chain is built from TRBV28 and TRBJ1-6; 7 positions match TRBD1. J was trimmed by 0 bases and V by 4 bases; bases with no gene match: 6. The germline CDR1 and CDR2 sequences are MDHEN and SYDVKM. CDR3 length: 17 residues.

The CDR3 DNA reads as TGCAGCGTTGCCCCACAGGGGTATGGCTACACCTTC. Its protein is CSVAPQGYGYTF. The rearrangement joins TRBV29-1 to TRBJ1-2, with 7 bases fitting TRBD1. V lost 4 bases, J lost 5 bases, and 4 bases stayed unmatched. This CDR3 is built from 12 residues. The germline gives CDR1 SQVTM, CDR2 ANQGSEA.

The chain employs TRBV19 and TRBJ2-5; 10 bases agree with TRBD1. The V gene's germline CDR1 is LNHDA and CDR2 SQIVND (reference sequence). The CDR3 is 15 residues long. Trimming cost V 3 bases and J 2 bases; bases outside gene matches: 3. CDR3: CASSIGTGAQETQYF. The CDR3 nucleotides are TGTGCCAGTAGTATTGGGACAGGGGCTCAAGAGACCCAGTACTTC.

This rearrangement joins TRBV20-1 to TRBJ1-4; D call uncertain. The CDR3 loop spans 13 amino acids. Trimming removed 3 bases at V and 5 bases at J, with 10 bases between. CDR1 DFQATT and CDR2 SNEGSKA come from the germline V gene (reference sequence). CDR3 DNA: TGCAGTGCTAGTGGCAGGATCAATGAAAAACTGTTTTTT. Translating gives CSASGRINEKLFF.

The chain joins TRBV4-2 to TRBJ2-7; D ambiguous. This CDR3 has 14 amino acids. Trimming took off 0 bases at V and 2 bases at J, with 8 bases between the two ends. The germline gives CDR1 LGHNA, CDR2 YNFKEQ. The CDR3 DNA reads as TGTGCCAGCAGCCAAGATCTAGGCCCCTACGAGCAGTACTTC. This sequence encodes CASSQDLGPYEQYF.

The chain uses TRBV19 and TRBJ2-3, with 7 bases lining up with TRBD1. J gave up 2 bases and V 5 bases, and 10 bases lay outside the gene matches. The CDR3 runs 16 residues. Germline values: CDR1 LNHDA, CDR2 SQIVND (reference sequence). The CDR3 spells CASSLIAQGDTDTQYF. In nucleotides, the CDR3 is TGTGCCAGTAGTCTGATCGCCCAGGGGGACACAGATACGCAGTATTTT.

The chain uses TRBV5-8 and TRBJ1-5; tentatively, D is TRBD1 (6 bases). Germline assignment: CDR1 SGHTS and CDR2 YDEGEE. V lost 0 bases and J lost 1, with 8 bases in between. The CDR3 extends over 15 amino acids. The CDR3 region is CASSLDRVSNQPQHF. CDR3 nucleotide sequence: TGTGCCAGCAGCTTGGACAGGGTGAGCAATCAGCCCCAGCATTTT.

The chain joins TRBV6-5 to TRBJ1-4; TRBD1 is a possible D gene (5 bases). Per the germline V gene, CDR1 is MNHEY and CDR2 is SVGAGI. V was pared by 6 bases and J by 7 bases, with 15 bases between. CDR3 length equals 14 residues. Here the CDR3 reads CASSSIWRGEKLFF. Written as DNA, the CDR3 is TGTGCCAGCAGCTCGATCTGGAGGGGTGAAAAACTGTTTTTT.

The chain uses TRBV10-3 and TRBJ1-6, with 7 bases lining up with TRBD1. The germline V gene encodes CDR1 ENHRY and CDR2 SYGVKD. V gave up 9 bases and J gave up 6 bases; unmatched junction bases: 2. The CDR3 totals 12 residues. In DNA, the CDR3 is TGTGCCATAGCAGGGGGTAATTCACCCCTCCACTTT. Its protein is CAIAGGNSPLHF.

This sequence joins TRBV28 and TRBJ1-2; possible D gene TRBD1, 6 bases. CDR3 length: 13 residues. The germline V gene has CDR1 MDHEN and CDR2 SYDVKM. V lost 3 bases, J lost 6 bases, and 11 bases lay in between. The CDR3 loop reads CASSFGRGDGYTF. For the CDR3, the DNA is TGTGCCAGCAGTTTCGGCAGGGGTGATGGCTACACCTTC.

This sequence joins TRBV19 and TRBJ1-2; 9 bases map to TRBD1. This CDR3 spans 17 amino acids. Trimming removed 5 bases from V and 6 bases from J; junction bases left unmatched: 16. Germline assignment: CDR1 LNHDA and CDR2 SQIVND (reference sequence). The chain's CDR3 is CASSPQETGGLGDGYTF. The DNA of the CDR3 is TGTGCCAGTAGTCCCCAAGAAACAGGGGGCCTCGGTGATGGCTACACCTTC.